Only a few counts were recorded for the clone carrying this T cell receptor (beta chain). This specimen belongs to a study of human T cells and chemical hapten exposure. The sample's time point: healthy volunteer bleed at 2 weeks. Blood, whole and unfractionated, served as the source for total RNA extraction. Looked up from germline, CDR1 is LGHNA and CDR2 is YSLEER. With 0 bases removed from V and 1 base from J, the gap between germline ends came to 7 bases. The CDR3 has 15 amino acids. TCRdb redid the calling of the RACE reads with MiXCR, one entry per CDR3 protein. The sample carries some 120,000 distinct CDR3 sequences, approximately 9% recorded once.

The rearrangement uses TRBV4-3 and TRBJ2-1; no firm D call. This clonotype was sampled from a male donor in good health. Some clones in this sample may be carry-over from other donors' samples. Material for sequencing was whole blood. CDR3 amino acids: CASSQEVGSYNEQFF. CDR3 coding DNA: TGCGCCAGCAGCCAAGAAGTAGGGTCCTACAATGAGCAGTTCTTC.